What follows is one TCR beta chain and its context. The antigen is undetermined. Researchers ran the PCR with 60 Vbeta and 13 Jbeta primers. Measured with immunoSEQ multiplex PCR; TCRdb has only the in-frame clones, and not every one. The data contain 140,000 to 150,000 clones, approximately 80% of them singletons. This specimen belongs to a study of cytomegalovirus exposure and HLA in healthy donors. Points from the study as a whole: It emerged from a later analysis that several of the most significant clusters appeared to be linked to common viral pathogens.

The sequenced material came from PBMCs. The sequence derives from a man in his forties or fifties in good health and CMV-seropositive.

The CDR3 here is CASSPGLENTEAFF. CDR3 in DNA: TGTGCCAGCTCACCAGGACTGGAGAACACTGAAGCTTTCTTT. The V and J genes are TRBV18 and TRBJ1-1; no clear D. This CDR3 region has 14 residues. Germline V gene lookup returns CDR1 KGHSH and CDR2 LQKENI. The V gene lost 2 bases and the J gene lost 1 base, with 8 bases spanning the gap.